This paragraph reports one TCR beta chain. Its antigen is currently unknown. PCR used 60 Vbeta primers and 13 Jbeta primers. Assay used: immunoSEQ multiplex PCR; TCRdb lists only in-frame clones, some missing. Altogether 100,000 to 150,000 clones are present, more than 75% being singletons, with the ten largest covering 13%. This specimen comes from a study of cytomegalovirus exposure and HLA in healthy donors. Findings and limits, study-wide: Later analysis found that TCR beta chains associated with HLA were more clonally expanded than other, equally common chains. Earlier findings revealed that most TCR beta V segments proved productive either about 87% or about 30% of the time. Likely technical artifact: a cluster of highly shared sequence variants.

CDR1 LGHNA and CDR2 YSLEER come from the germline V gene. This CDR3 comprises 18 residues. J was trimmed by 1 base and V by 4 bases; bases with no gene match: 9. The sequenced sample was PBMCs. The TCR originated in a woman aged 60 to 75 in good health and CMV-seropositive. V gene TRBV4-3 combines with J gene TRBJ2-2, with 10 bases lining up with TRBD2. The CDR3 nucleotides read TGCGCCAGCAGCCGCAATATTCGACTAGCGGGGAACACCGGGGAGCTGTTTTTT. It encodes CASSRNIRLAGNTGELFF.